Shown below are 22 T cell receptor beta chains from a single sample sequenced in a study of T cells in Graves' hyperthyroidism and ophthalmopathy. RNA transcripts were the template for amplifying TCR beta CDR3 regions. A first-round RT-PCR of the TCR CDR3 used the HTBI primer set. TCRdb re-called the multiplex PCR reads with MiXCR, one entry per CDR3 protein. The profile shows approximately 640,000 distinct CDR3 sequences, about 16% of them singletons. The material sequenced was blood. The receptors here all came from a woman aged 25 to 39 with Graves' hyperthyroidism.

This clonotype was observed at least ten times. The chain recombines TRBV28 with TRBJ1-1; no clear D. The V gene's germline CDR1 is MDHEN and CDR2 SYDVKM. The length of the CDR3 is 16 residues. The V gene lost 1 base and the J gene lost 0 bases, with 12 bases spanning the gap. CDR3 sequence: CASSLSQAFMNTEAFF. CDR3 coding DNA: TGTGCCAGCAGTTTATCGCAAGCTTTCATGAACACTGAAGCTTTCTTT.

This clonotype was seen a handful of times. V gene TRBV5-6 combines with J gene TRBJ1-1; 7 nucleotides line up with TRBD1. Trimming at V came to 1 base and at J to 10 bases, leaving 7 bases not matched to a gene. There are 13 residues in the CDR3. The germline CDR1 and CDR2 sequences are SGHDT and YYEEEE. The DNA for the CDR3 is TGTGCCAGCAGCTTGAATTTTGGACAGGCAGCTTTCTTT. Amino acid sequence: CASSLNFGQAAFF.

This clonotype was picked up a small number of times. A much larger clone differs by one base, so this may be a read error. The rearrangement links TRBV11-1 to TRBJ2-7, with 8 nucleotides matching TRBD1. Germline CDR1 and CDR2: SGHAT and FQDESV (reference sequence). The CDR3 consists of 14 residues. In nucleotides, the CDR3 is TGTGCCAAAGGTATCCGGGACAGGCCCTACGAGCTGTACTTC. Its protein product is CAKGIRDRPYELYF.

V is TRBV12-3 or TRBV12-4 and J is TRBJ2-3; TRBD2 agrees at 8 bases. V was pared by 7 bases and J by 5 bases, with 14 bases of the junction left unmatched. The CDR3 consists of 16 residues. The CDR3 nucleotides read TGTGCCAGCACCTCCTTCCGGGGGGGAAGGAGAGATACGCAGTATTTT. It specifies CASTSFRGGRRDTQYF.

The CDR3 reads CASPGQGSEAFF. The CDR3 region has the DNA TGTGCCAGTCCGGGACAGGGCTCTGAAGCTTTCTTT. The chain has TRBV19 and TRBJ1-1; 9 positions agree with TRBD1. The V and J ends lost 8 bases and 6 bases, in that order; junction bases with no gene match: 4. The CDR3 has 12 residues. The V gene's germline CDR1 is LNHDA and CDR2 SQIVND (reference sequence). Using reference TRBV19 and TRBJ1-1 for the parts outside the CDR3, the full variable domain is DGGITQSPKYLFRKEGQNVTLSCEQNLNHDAMYWYRQDPGQGLRLIYYSQIVNDFQKGDIAEGYSVSREKKESFPLTVTSAQKNPTAFYLCASPGQGSEAFFGQGTRLTVV.

The chain recombines TRBV2 with TRBJ1-6; D ambiguous. Per the germline V gene, CDR1 is SNHLY and CDR2 is FYNNEI. V was shortened by 5 bases and J by 10 bases, with 15 bases between the two germline ends. There are 14 residues in the CDR3. The chain's CDR3 is CASSRTVSGSPLHF. In DNA, the CDR3 is TGTGCCAGCAGTCGGACGGTTTCGGGCTCACCCCTCCACTTT.

The chain links TRBV20-1 to TRBJ1-4; D not certain. From germline, CDR1 is DFQATT and CDR2 SNEGSKA (reference sequence). This CDR3 is 14 amino acids long. Trimming took 0 bases from V and 3 from J, leaving 8 bases between them. CDR3 coding DNA: TGCAGTGCTAGAGAGATTGGACCTAATGAAAAACTGTTTTTT. It specifies CSAREIGPNEKLFF.

Details on this clonotype: At one end, the junction sequence differs from germline, possibly due to a read error. CDR3 sequence reads: CASMGNRNQPQHF. CDR3 bases: TGTGCCAGTATGGGGAATCGCAACCAGCCCCAGCATTTT. The V gene is TRBV19, the J gene TRBJ1-5, with unresolved D. The CDR3 consists of 13 residues. Germline V gene sequence: CDR1 LNHDA, CDR2 SQIVND (reference sequence).

This clonotype was picked up one time. This rearrangement joins TRBV29-1 to TRBJ1-5; D remains unclear. Trimming left V 5 bases short and J 0 bases short, with 8 bases between. Germline V CDR1 and CDR2: SQVTM, ANQGSEA. This CDR3 comprises 13 residues. The CDR3: CSVRENSNQPQHF. The DNA of the CDR3 is TGCAGCGTTAGGGAAAATAGCAATCAGCCCCAGCATTTT.

This clonotype was seen repeatedly, ten times or more. The chain employs TRBV12-3 or TRBV12-4 and TRBJ2-4, with D maybe TRBD1 (8 bases). V was pared by 6 bases and J by 2 bases, with 17 bases between. The CDR3 is 16 residues long. The CDR3 DNA follows: TGTGCCAGCAGCCGAACAGGGGGGGGAACCAAAAACATTCAGTACTTC. It yields the protein CASSRTGGGTKNIQYF.

The chain has TRBV9 and TRBJ2-3; 9 nucleotides match TRBD2. V was pared by 3 bases and J by 4 bases, with 12 bases of the junction left unmatched. The CDR3 is 17 amino acids. Per the germline V gene, CDR1 is SGDLS and CDR2 is YYNGEE. CDR3 nucleotide sequence: TGTGCCAGCAGCGATTCCGTAGCGGGAGAGATCGCAGATACGCAGTATTTT. As protein: CASSDSVAGEIADTQYF.

This clonotype was picked up many times. The rearrangement joins TRBV5-1 to TRBJ2-7; no reliable D call. The CDR3 runs 14 residues. Germline V gives CDR1 SGHRS, CDR2 YFSETQ. Between the trimmed V and J ends, which lost 1 base and 2 bases, there was a span of 10 bases. In nucleotides, the CDR3 is TGCGCCAGCAGCTTGCAAGGAGACACCTACGAGCAGTACTTC. The encoded protein is CASSLQGDTYEQYF.

The chain has TRBV4-2 and TRBJ2-1; D not resolved. The length of the CDR3 is 13 residues. Germline V lookup: CDR1 LGHNA, CDR2 YNFKEQ. V gave up 3 bases and J gave up 5 bases, with 8 bases separating them. The CDR3 region is CASSQGEHNEQFF. The CDR3, as DNA: TGTGCCAGCAGCCAGGGTGAACACAATGAGCAGTTCTTC.

This clonotype was seen repeatedly, ten times or more. The rearrangement uses TRBV5-1 and TRBJ1-4; D is unresolved. CDR3 length: 15 amino acids. CDR1 and CDR2 (germline): SGHRS, YFSETQ. V was shortened by 0 bases and J by 6 bases, with 12 bases between the two germline ends. The CDR3 is CASSLAGADHEKLFF. Here the CDR3 DNA reads TGCGCCAGCAGCTTGGCCGGAGCAGACCATGAAAAACTGTTTTTT.

The genes are TRBV6-1 and TRBJ2-1, with 10 bases identical to TRBD2. Looked up from germline, CDR1 is MNHNS and CDR2 is SASEGT. The V segment lost 5 bases and the J segment 0 bases; nucleotides outside the gene matches: 4. This CDR3 region has 16 residues. CDR3 region: CASSSPSGGSYNEQFF. The CDR3 DNA follows: TGTGCCAGCAGTTCCCCTAGCGGGGGCTCCTACAATGAGCAGTTCTTC.

This clonotype showed up many times. The V call is TRBV27, the J call TRBJ1-2; D is ambiguous. Looked up from germline, CDR1 is MNHEY and CDR2 is SMNVEV (reference sequence). CDR3 length equals 13 residues. V lost 6 bases to trimming and J lost 1 base, with 9 bases between them. The CDR3 is CASSPHDNYGYTF. The CDR3 nucleotides read TGTGCCAGCAGCCCACACGATAACTATGGCTACACCTTC.

The chain employs TRBV7-2 and TRBJ1-5, with TRBD1 matching over 9 bases. The germline gives CDR1 SGHTA, CDR2 FQGNSA. The CDR3 is 14 amino acids. The trim removed 3 bases at V and 7 bases at J, leaving 4 bases unmatched. CDR3 region: CASSFGDRAQPQHF. The CDR3 nucleotides read TGTGCCAGCAGCTTCGGGGACAGGGCCCAGCCCCAGCATTTT.

This clonotype was detected many times. The chain couples TRBV6-2 or TRBV6-3 to TRBJ2-7, with D perhaps TRBD2 (7 bases). The ends were cut back, 2 bases at V and 2 bases at J, with 16 bases in the middle. Per germline, CDR1 MNHEY and CDR2 SVGEGT. The CDR3 has 16 residues. The CDR3 nucleotides read TGTGCCAGCAGTTACCCCCTAGCGGACAGAGCCTACGAGCAGTACTTC. Its protein is CASSYPLADRAYEQYF.

This clonotype was observed a few times. Since a much larger clone is just one base distant, this may be a read error. This sequence joins TRBV11-1 and TRBJ2-7, with D possibly TRBD2 on 7 matching bases. The CDR3 is 15 residues long. Germline V gene sequence: CDR1 SGHAT, CDR2 FQDESV (reference sequence). Trimming shortened V by 5 bases and J by 6 bases, and 20 bases separated the two germline ends. The CDR3 is CASSHKTGGPREQYF. The CDR3 DNA is TGTGCCAGCAGCCACAAGACGGGGGGCCCCCGCGAGCAGTACTTC.

This clonotype was seen many times. The chain recombines TRBV7-2 with TRBJ2-7; TRBD1 aligns across 8 bases. J lost 6 bases, V lost 5 bases, and 6 bases had no gene match. The CDR3 loop spans 13 amino acids. Germline V gene lookup returns CDR1 SGHTA and CDR2 FQGNSA. The CDR3 reads CASSKDREAEQYF. The CDR3 DNA is TGTGCCAGCAGCAAGGACAGGGAGGCCGAGCAGTACTTC.

This clonotype was counted at least ten times. The rearrangement uses TRBV12-3 or TRBV12-4 and TRBJ1-2, with TRBD1 matching over 7 bases. CDR3 size: 12 residues. Trimming cost V 5 bases and J 8 bases; bases outside gene matches: 5. The CDR3 is CASSLDRVGYTF. In DNA form, the CDR3 reads TGTGCCAGCAGTCTCGACAGGGTCGGCTACACCTTC.

The chain couples TRBV19 to TRBJ2-7; 7 bases fit TRBD1. Germline CDR1 reads LNHDA; CDR2 reads SQIVND (reference sequence). This CDR3 is built from 13 residues. After removal of 8 bases from V and 3 bases from J, the junction contained 7 bases not matched to a gene. CDR3 in DNA: TGTGCCAGTGCTGACAGGGCCGGCTACGAGCAGTACTTC. Translating it yields CASADRAGYEQYF.